This TCR beta chain derives from a study of Graves' ophthalmopathy and Graves' hyperthyroidism. This clonotype was counted ten times or more. Antigen: not known. Study-level findings and limits: Among thyroid clonotypes expanded above 0.001 frequency, most also appeared in blood.

The germline V gene has CDR1 LNHDA and CDR2 SQIVND (reference sequence). CDR3 length equals 14 residues. Trimming shortened V by 3 bases and J by 2 bases, and 8 bases separated the two germline ends. Amplification targeted the TCR beta CDR3 regions, with RNA transcripts as the source material. The first round was an RT-PCR with HTBI primers, and the second round was a multiplex PCR. Each CDR3 protein is one row after TCRdb ran MiXCR on the multiplex PCR reads. Of about 380,000 distinct CDR3 sequences detected, 15% appear once; the ten largest clones hold about 7%. The chain has TRBV19 and TRBJ1-3; D is possibly TRBD1 (5 bases). The TCR was taken from a woman under 30 with stable Graves' hyperthyroidism. Specimen: peripheral blood. CDR3 sequence: CASSMAGAGNTIYF. The CDR3 DNA reads as TGTGCCAGTAGTATGGCGGGGGCTGGAAACACCATATATTTT. The full variable domain, its missing parts supplied by reference TRBV19 and TRBJ1-3, is DGGITQSPKYLFRKEGQNVTLSCEQNLNHDAMYWYRQDPGQGLRLIYYSQIVNDFQKGDIAEGYSVSREKKESFPLTVTSAQKNPTAFYLCASSMAGAGNTIYFGEGSWLTVV.